A selection of T cell receptor beta chains follows, all from one sample in a study of cytomegalovirus exposure and HLA in healthy donors. The table came from immunoSEQ multiplex PCR; TCRdb's copy has only in-frame clones and leaves some out. This sample lists about 55,000 clones; its ten largest clones have about 10%. The source material was PBMCs. Source of these receptors: a man in his forties or fifties in good health and CMV-seropositive. Both conserved end residues are part of each CDR3. The order of the fields is V gene, J gene, CDR3 protein.

v_gene: TRBV5-6
j_gene: TRBJ2-7
CDR3aa: CASTSRGPYEQYF

v_gene: TRBV10-3
j_gene: TRBJ1-1
CDR3aa: CAISTHSGTGGTEAFF

v_gene: TRBV29-1
j_gene: TRBJ2-1
CDR3aa: CSVGGEDNEQFF

v_gene: TRBV28
j_gene: TRBJ1-1
CDR3aa: CASNPAGLNTEAFF

v_gene: TRBV7-9
j_gene: TRBJ1-3
CDR3aa: CASSPGGNTIYF

v_gene: TRBV4-3
j_gene: TRBJ2-7
CDR3aa: CASSQDGWRDSEQYF

v_gene: TRBV30
j_gene: TRBJ2-6
CDR3aa: CAWSVWWQSSGANVLTF

v_gene: TRBV19
j_gene: TRBJ1-5
CDR3aa: CATRDRGHQPQHF

v_gene: TRBV2
j_gene: TRBJ2-5
CDR3aa: CASSGLAGAETQYF

v_gene: TRBV4-3
j_gene: TRBJ1-3
CDR3aa: CASSQEGSSGNTIYF

v_gene: TRBV5-1
j_gene: TRBJ1-1
CDR3aa: CASSPDRGYTEAFF

v_gene: TRBV29-1
j_gene: TRBJ2-7
CDR3aa: CSVRESSYEQYF

v_gene: TRBV6-5
j_gene: TRBJ1-1
CDR3aa: CASSYQQGAVTEAFF

v_gene: TRBV28
j_gene: TRBJ1-2
CDR3aa: CASRLQGYGYTF

v_gene: TRBV18
j_gene: TRBJ2-7
CDR3aa: CASSSRQVLYEQYF

v_gene: TRBV6-5
j_gene: TRBJ2-1
CDR3aa: CASSYDSGKDKFF

v_gene: TRBV27
j_gene: TRBJ1-3
CDR3aa: CASSLSGGGNTIYF

v_gene: TRBV6-5
j_gene: TRBJ2-1
CDR3aa: CASSYQTGPYNEQFF

v_gene: TRBV2
j_gene: TRBJ2-7
CDR3aa: CASSRQSLEQYF

v_gene: TRBV7-7
j_gene: TRBJ1-3
CDR3aa: CASSLGRGSGNTIYF

v_gene: TRBV5-8
j_gene: TRBJ1-5
CDR3aa: CASSLREGGQPQHF

v_gene: TRBV10-3
j_gene: TRBJ2-5
CDR3aa: CAISPTGNQGETQYF

v_gene: TRBV5-1
j_gene: TRBJ2-7
CDR3aa: CASSLDGQGGAYEQYF

v_gene: TRBV7-2
j_gene: TRBJ1-2
CDR3aa: CASSAGGGGSYTF

v_gene: TRBV11-2
j_gene: TRBJ2-1
CDR3aa: CASSLEAGADNEQFF

v_gene: TRBV5-1
j_gene: TRBJ2-3
CDR3aa: CASSFIAGRSTDTQYF